Shown below are 20 T cell receptor beta chains from a single sample sequenced in a study of shared clonotypes between healthy human individuals. TCRdb's copy holds only in-frame clones and misses some; the assay was immunoSEQ multiplex PCR. The sample has some 1 million clones; roughly 80% are singletons. The sequencing sample was made of memory CD4+ T cells sorted from blood. Noted subset: CD45RA-negative fraction. These receptors came from a man between 18 and 29 years old in good health.

In the case of this clone: The sample carries other DNA sequences with the same CDR3. V is TRBV2 and J is TRBJ1-4; D gene ambiguous. The CDR3 contains 15 residues. CDR1 is SNHLY and CDR2 is FYNNEI in the germline V gene. V was cut by 6 bases and J by 0 bases, with 11 bases left in between. CDR3 DNA sequence: TGTGCCAGCAGCCTGACTGGTGCAACTAATGAAAAACTGTTTTTT. Translating gives CASSLTGATNEKLFF. Supplemented by reference TRBV2 and TRBJ1-4, the full variable domain reads EPEVTQTPSHQVTQMGQEVILRCVPISNHLYFYWYRQILGQKVEFLVSFYNNEISEKSEIFDDQFSVERPDGSNFTLKIRSTKLEDSAMYFCASSLTGATNEKLFFGSGTQLSVL.

V is TRBV6-1 and J is TRBJ2-5, with 10 bases aligning to TRBD2. With 4 bases clipped from V and 5 bases from J, the junction kept 4 bases outside the gene matches. Germline V gives CDR1 MNHNS, CDR2 SASEGT. This CDR3 is built from 14 residues. DNA of the CDR3: TGTGCCAGCAGTGTGAAACTAGCGGGGGAGACCCAGTACTTC. As protein: CASSVKLAGETQYF.

The chain recombines TRBV30 with TRBJ2-7; 7 positions agree with TRBD1. The CDR3 loop spans 13 amino acids. J was trimmed by 5 bases and V by 8 bases; bases with no gene match: 12. Germline V gives CDR1 GTSNPN, CDR2 SVGIG (reference sequence). DNA of the CDR3: TGTGCCGGCGGCCGGAGAGGGGGCAACGAGCAGTACTTC. Protein sequence: CAGGRRGGNEQYF.

This clone was detected once. The chain recombines TRBV2 with TRBJ1-2; 12 positions match TRBD1. CDR1 and CDR2 from the germline V gene are SNHLY and FYNNEI. The CDR3 contains 14 residues. With V trimmed by 7 bases and J by 4 bases, 4 bases remained unmatched. In DNA form, the CDR3 reads TGTGCCAGCACTGGGACAGGGGGCCTCTATGGCTACACCTTC. This translates into CASTGTGGLYGYTF.

This clone appeared many times. V usage is TRBV7-9 and J usage is TRBJ2-3; D may be TRBD1 (5 bases). Germline CDR1 reads SEHNR; CDR2 reads FQNEAQ (reference sequence). Trimming shortened V by 5 bases and J by 5 bases, and 20 bases separated the two germline ends. The CDR3 spans 16 residues. CDR3 DNA sequence: TGTGCCAGCAGCCTAAGACTTGGACAAGGGAAAGATACGCAGTATTTT. As protein: CASSLRLGQGKDTQYF. Full variable domain (missing parts from reference TRBV7-9 and TRBJ2-3): DTGVSQNPRHKITKRGQNVTFRCDPISEHNRLYWYRQTLGQGPEFLTYFQNEAQLEKSRLLSDRFSAERPKGSFSTLEIQRTEQGDSAMYLCASSLRLGQGKDTQYFGPGTRLTVL.

This clone turned up a few times. The chain joins TRBV10-3 to TRBJ2-2; a weak D match, TRBD1 (6 bases). Germline CDR1 is ENHRY and CDR2 is SYGVKD. Trimming pared 6 bases from V and 1 base from J, leaving 9 bases between. The CDR3 totals 14 residues. CDR3 loop: CAISPGQNTGELFF. CDR3 in DNA: TGTGCCATCAGCCCGGGACAGAACACCGGGGAGCTGTTTTTT.

The chain uses TRBV2 and TRBJ1-3; D perhaps matches TRBD1 (5 bases). This CDR3 region has 14 residues. Trimming removed 11 bases at V and 2 bases at J, with 16 bases between. The germline CDR1 and CDR2 sequences are SNHLY and FYNNEI. The CDR3 coding sequence is TGTGCCTGCGGCGGGGCCCGACCTGGAAACACCATATATTTT. Protein sequence: CACGGARPGNTIYF.

This chain links TRBV7-2 with TRBJ2-3; no definite D call. The germline V gene encodes CDR1 SGHTA and CDR2 FQGNSA. V dropped 1 base and J dropped 4 bases, with 12 bases sitting between them. The CDR3 spans 15 residues. The CDR3 sequence is CASSLEIAFPDTQYF. CDR3 sequence (DNA): TGTGCCAGCAGCTTAGAGATCGCTTTCCCAGATACGCAGTATTTT. Full variable domain (remainder filled in from reference TRBV7-2 and TRBJ2-3): GAGVSQSPSNKVTEKGKDVELRCDPISGHTALYWYRQSLGQGLEFLIYFQGNSAPDKSGLPSDRFSAERTGGSVSTLTIQRTQQEDSAVYLCASSLEIAFPDTQYFGPGTRLTVL.

The DNA of the CDR3 is TGTGCCAGCAGCCTTTCTAATGCAGCGAACGAGCAGTACTTC. Translating gives CASSLSNAANEQYF. The chain links TRBV7-2 to TRBJ2-7; D unresolved. Trimming removed 5 bases at V and 5 bases at J, with 16 bases between. Germline CDR1 reads SGHTA; CDR2 reads FQGNSA. This CDR3 has 14 residues.

CDR3 DNA: TGTGCCAGCAGTGACAACAGGGTTACTGGAAACACCATATATTTT. Residues: CASSDNRVTGNTIYF. The rearrangement links TRBV6-1 to TRBJ1-3; tentative D call: TRBD1 (6 bases). This CDR3 spans 15 amino acids. The V end was cut by 3 bases, the J end by 2 bases, with 11 bases between. Germline loops: CDR1 MNHNS, CDR2 SASEGT.

This sequence joins TRBV5-5 and TRBJ1-5; D unclear. The CDR3 has 15 residues. V gave up 4 bases and J gave up 4 bases, with 15 bases separating them. Germline V lookup: CDR1 SGHKS, CDR2 YYEKEE (reference sequence). Written as DNA, the CDR3 is TGTGCCAGCAGCCAAACGGAGGGTTGGAATCAGCCCCAGCATTTT. The encoded protein is CASSQTEGWNQPQHF.

CDR3 nucleotides: TGTGCCAGCAGTTACTCGGGGCATGAGCAGTTCTTC. Translation gives CASSYSGHEQFF. J is TRBJ2-1 and V is TRBV6-5; weak D call: TRBD1 (5 bases). Trimming left V 0 bases short and J 8 bases short, with 5 bases between. The germline gives CDR1 MNHEY, CDR2 SVGAGI. The CDR3 is 12 residues long.

This clone was found once. This sequence joins TRBV7-2 and TRBJ2-7; TRBD2 matches 7 bases. Germline V gives CDR1 SGHTA, CDR2 FQGNSA. The V gene end was trimmed by 1 base and the J gene end by 6 bases; junction bases not matched to a gene: 6. The CDR3 is 14 amino acids. CDR3 sequence: CASSLGAGVSEQYF. The CDR3 DNA sequence: TGTGCCAGCAGCTTAGGGGCGGGAGTCAGCGAGCAGTACTTC.

The chain employs TRBV15 and TRBJ2-7, with D perhaps TRBD1 (6 bases). CDR1 and CDR2 from the germline V gene are LNHNV and YYDKDF (reference sequence). Trimming cost V 5 bases and J 3 bases, with 11 bases left between them. The CDR3 runs 13 residues. The CDR3 loop reads CATSLVDSYEQYF. CDR3 sequence (DNA): TGTGCCACCAGCCTGGTGGACAGCTACGAGCAGTACTTC.

The chain combines TRBV6-6 with TRBJ2-5; D could derive from TRBD1 or TRBD2 (5 bases each). The V end was cut by 5 bases, the J end by 4 bases, with 11 bases between. The CDR3 has 13 residues. Germline CDR1 reads MNHNY; CDR2 reads SVGAGI (reference sequence). CDR3 residues: CASSPGTIETQYF. The CDR3 nucleotides read TGTGCCAGCAGTCCGGGGACGATAGAGACCCAGTACTTC.

The chain has TRBV29-1 and TRBJ2-3; TRBD1 aligns across 10 bases. The CDR3 extends over 14 amino acids. Germline V gene sequence: CDR1 SQVTM, CDR2 ANQGSEA. V trimming: 4 bases; J trimming: 7 bases; junction bases outside the gene matches: 8. CDR3 nucleotide sequence: TGCAGCGTTGCGGGGACAGGGGATGTGAATACGCAGTATTTT. Amino acids: CSVAGTGDVNTQYF.

The CDR3 loop is CASSLYPGYGYTF. DNA of the CDR3: TGTGCCAGCAGCTTGTACCCGGGCTATGGCTACACCTTC. The chain joins TRBV5-4 to TRBJ1-2; D remains ambiguous. Germline CDR1 SGHNT, CDR2 YYREEE (reference sequence). Trimming removed 1 base at V and 4 bases at J, with 8 bases between. The CDR3 spans 13 residues.

This chain uses TRBV5-1 with TRBJ2-7; 9 positions agree with TRBD1. Germline CDR1 SGHRS, CDR2 YFSETQ. CDR3 size: 14 residues. The J segment lost 5 bases and the V segment lost 4 bases, leaving 7 bases of the junction unmatched. In nucleotides, the CDR3 is TGCGCCAGCAGCCGACAGGGGGAATTCGACGAGCAGTACTTC. Protein: CASSRQGEFDEQYF.

This chain uses TRBV10-3 with TRBJ2-3, with D maybe TRBD1 (5 bases). The germline V and J ends were trimmed by 6 bases and 2 bases, with 12 bases remaining between them. Per germline, CDR1 ENHRY and CDR2 SYGVKD. The CDR3 extends over 14 amino acids. Here the CDR3 reads CAIRDTRSTDTQYF. CDR3 bases: TGTGCCATCAGGGACACCCGGTCCACAGATACGCAGTATTTT.

The rearrangement joins TRBV14 to TRBJ2-3; tentative D call: TRBD2 (6 bases). Germline V CDR1 and CDR2: SGHDN, FVKESK. There are 15 residues in the CDR3. V was trimmed by 3 bases and J by 2 bases, leaving 12 bases between them. CDR3 DNA: TGTGCCAGCAGCCACGAGACTAGTTTCACAGATACGCAGTATTTT. Translation: CASSHETSFTDTQYF.